Presented here are 11 T cell receptor beta chains from one specimen sequenced in a study of blood T cell repertoires in COVID-19. The method was immunoSEQ multiplex PCR; TCRdb's version includes in-frame clones alone and lacks a portion of them. The data contain about 310,000 clones, roughly 84% of them singletons. Sequences were obtained from peripheral blood. The source of these receptors is a man aged 50 or older with active or convalescent COVID-19.

The chain links TRBV11-3 to TRBJ2-1; 7 bases are a match to TRBD1. The CDR3 has 15 residues. Germline values: CDR1 SGHNT, CDR2 YENEEA. CDR3 DNA: TGTGCTGAACAAAAGGGTGTAGGACAGGACGATGAGCAGTTCTTC. It is translated as CAEQKGVGQDDEQFF.

V is TRBV7-2 and J is TRBJ2-7, with 9 bases matching TRBD2. V lost 3 bases and J lost 3; bases outside the gene matches: 6. The germline CDR1 and CDR2 sequences are SGHTA and FQGNSA. The CDR3 totals 15 residues. CDR3 in amino acids: CASSLTSGTLYEQYF. The CDR3 nucleotides read TGTGCCAGCAGCTTGACTAGCGGAACACTCTACGAGCAGTACTTC.

CDR3 region: CASSRTRGGIGFGNEKLFF. The CDR3 nucleotides are TGCGCCAGCAGTAGGACTAGGGGGGGAATCGGCTTTGGTAATGAAAAACTGTTTTTT. This sequence joins TRBV5-1 and TRBJ1-4; TRBD1 is a possible D gene (6 bases). CDR3 length: 19 amino acids. V was clipped by 5 bases and J by 4 bases, with 27 bases between them. CDR1 is SGHRS and CDR2 is YFSETQ in the germline V gene.

This clone was recorded a few times. The chain combines TRBV2 with TRBJ2-2; D is perhaps TRBD1 (6 bases). The CDR3 runs 16 residues. Germline assignment: CDR1 SNHLY and CDR2 FYNNEI. V lost 5 bases, J lost 5 bases, and 18 bases lay in between. The DNA for the CDR3 is TGTGCCAGCAGTCCTCGGCCAGGGGCGCGGACCGGGGAGCTGTTTTTT. Its protein is CASSPRPGARTGELFF.

This clone was observed a single time. The V gene is TRBV10-2, the J gene TRBJ2-4; 12 bases align to TRBD2. J gave up 8 bases and V 10 bases, and 6 bases lay outside the gene matches. The CDR3 length is 13 residues. From germline, CDR1 is WSHSY and CDR2 SAAADI. Written as DNA, the CDR3 is TGCGCCACCCGGACTAGCGGGAACGACATTCAGTACTTC. Its protein product is CATRTSGNDIQYF.

This chain connects TRBV18 to TRBJ1-4; TRBD1 aligns across 8 bases. J gave up 8 bases and V 2 bases, and 7 bases lay outside the gene matches. The CDR3 is made up of 15 amino acids. Germline loops: CDR1 KGHSH, CDR2 LQKENI. CDR3 sequence (DNA): TGTGCCAGCTCACCAGCAGGACAGGGCTCGGAAAAACTGTTTTTT. Its protein product is CASSPAGQGSEKLFF.

The V call is TRBV2, the J call TRBJ1-2; 7 bases line up with TRBD1. The germline V gene encodes CDR1 SNHLY and CDR2 FYNNEI. J was trimmed by 4 bases and V by 4 bases; bases with no gene match: 6. This CDR3 comprises 14 residues. CDR3 amino acids: CASSATGASYGYTF. The CDR3, as DNA: TGTGCCAGCAGTGCTACAGGGGCCTCCTATGGCTACACCTTC.

V gene TRBV6-6 combines with J gene TRBJ2-1, with no clear D. Germline V gene sequence: CDR1 MNHNY, CDR2 SVGAGI (reference sequence). The CDR3 contains 13 residues. V was pared by 2 bases and J by 5 bases, with 7 bases between. The CDR3 is CASSYGPDNEQFF. The CDR3 coding sequence is TGTGCCAGCAGTTACGGGCCAGACAATGAGCAGTTCTTC.

The chain joins TRBV18 to TRBJ1-6; the D gene is possibly TRBD1 (6 bases). Germline loops: CDR1 KGHSH, CDR2 LQKENI. V was trimmed by 2 bases and J by 9 bases, leaving 11 bases between them. The CDR3 totals 14 residues. CDR3 coding DNA: TGTGCCAGCTCACCATCGACAGGCCTTTCACCCCTCCACTTT. It encodes CASSPSTGLSPLHF.

CDR3 in amino acids: CASSLSGTGAYEQYF. CDR3 bases: TGTGCCAGCAGCCTGTCCGGGACAGGTGCCTACGAGCAGTACTTC. The chain joins TRBV5-4 to TRBJ2-7; 8 bases match TRBD1. Unmatched junction bases numbered 8, after V lost 4 bases and J lost 2 bases. The CDR3 extends over 15 amino acids. Per the germline V gene, CDR1 is SGHNT and CDR2 is YYREEE (reference sequence).

This chain links TRBV30 with TRBJ1-1; 8 positions agree with TRBD1. Germline CDR1 GTSNPN, CDR2 SVGIG (reference sequence). The ends lost 1 base at V and 1 base at J; junction bases unmatched: 2. The CDR3 covers 14 residues. The CDR3 DNA reads TGTGCCTGGAGTGGTGGGACAGGGAACACTGAAGCTTTCTTT. Amino acid sequence: CAWSGGTGNTEAFF.